The sequence of this T cell receptor (beta chain) was determined in a study of T-cell memory formation after mild COVID-19. Whole-study context: Across donors, TCR clusters were largely donor specific. Findings and caveats of the study: In pre-infection memory, a portion of responding clones appeared, which suggested that cross-reactive memory joined. Contracting CD4+ clones lay largely in CM and EM, with CD8+ ones residing in EMRA.

Worth noting for this clonotype: Its antigen is not identified.

Using constant-segment primers, 5'RACE produced TCR alpha and TCR beta cDNA libraries carrying sample barcodes and UMIs. TCRdb fed the 5' RACE reads into MiXCR, producing one record per CDR3 protein. The sample records some 180,000 distinct CDR3 sequences, roughly 13% being singletons. This receptor was identified in a man younger than 35 who had mild COVID-19 (a few samples of this study predate the infection). Cell type and time point are not known. Sequenced sample: PBMCs or a T cell subset sorted from them (not recorded which).

The CDR3 reads CASSFGYSGNTGELFF. Here the CDR3 DNA reads TGTGCCAGCAGCTTCGGTTATAGCGGGAACACCGGGGAGCTGTTTTTT. The J gene is TRBJ2-2, the V gene TRBV5-6; D perhaps matches TRBD2 (6 bases). The CDR3 is made up of 16 amino acids. Germline-derived CDR1 and CDR2 are SGHDT and YYEEEE. Trimming pared 2 bases from V and 1 base from J, leaving 12 bases between.